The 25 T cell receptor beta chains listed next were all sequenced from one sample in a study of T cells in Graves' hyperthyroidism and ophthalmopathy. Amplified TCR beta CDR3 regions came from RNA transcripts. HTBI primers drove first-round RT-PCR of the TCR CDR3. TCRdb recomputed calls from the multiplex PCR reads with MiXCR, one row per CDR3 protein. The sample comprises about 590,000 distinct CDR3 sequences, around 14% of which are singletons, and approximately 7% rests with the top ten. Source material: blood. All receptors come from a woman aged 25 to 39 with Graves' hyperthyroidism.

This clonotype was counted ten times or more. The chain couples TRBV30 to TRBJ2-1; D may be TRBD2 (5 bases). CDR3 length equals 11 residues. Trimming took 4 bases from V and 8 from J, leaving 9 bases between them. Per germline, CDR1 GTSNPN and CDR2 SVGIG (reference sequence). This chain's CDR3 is CAWTTLDEQFF. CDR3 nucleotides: TGTGCCTGGACTACACTAGATGAGCAGTTCTTC.

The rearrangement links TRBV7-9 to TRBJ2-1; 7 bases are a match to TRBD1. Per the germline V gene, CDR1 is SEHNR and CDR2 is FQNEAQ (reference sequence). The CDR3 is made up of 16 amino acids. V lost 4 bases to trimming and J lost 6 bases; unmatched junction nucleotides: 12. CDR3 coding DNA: TGTGCCAGCAGCTCAAACGAGGGGACAGACCTCAATGAGCAGTTCTTC. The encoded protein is CASSSNEGTDLNEQFF.

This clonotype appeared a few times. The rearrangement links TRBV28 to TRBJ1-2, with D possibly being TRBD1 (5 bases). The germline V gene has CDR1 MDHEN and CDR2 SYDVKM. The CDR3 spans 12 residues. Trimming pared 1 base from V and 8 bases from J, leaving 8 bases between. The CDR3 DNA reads TGTGCCAGCAGTTTATTACAGGAAGGCTACACCTTC. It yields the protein CASSLLQEGYTF.

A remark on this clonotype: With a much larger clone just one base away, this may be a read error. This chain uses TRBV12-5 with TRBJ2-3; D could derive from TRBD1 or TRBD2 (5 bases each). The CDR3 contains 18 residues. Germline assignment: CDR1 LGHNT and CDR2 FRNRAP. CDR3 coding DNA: TGTGCTAGTGGTTTGGTACTAGGGGCAAAGGGCTACACAGATACGCGGTATTTT. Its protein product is CASGLVLGAKGYTDTRYF.

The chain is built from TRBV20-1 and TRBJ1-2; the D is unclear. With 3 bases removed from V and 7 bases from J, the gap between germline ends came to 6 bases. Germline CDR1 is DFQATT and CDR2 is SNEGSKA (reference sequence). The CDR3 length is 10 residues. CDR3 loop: CSASTPGYTF. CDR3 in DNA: TGCAGTGCTAGTACGCCTGGCTACACCTTC.

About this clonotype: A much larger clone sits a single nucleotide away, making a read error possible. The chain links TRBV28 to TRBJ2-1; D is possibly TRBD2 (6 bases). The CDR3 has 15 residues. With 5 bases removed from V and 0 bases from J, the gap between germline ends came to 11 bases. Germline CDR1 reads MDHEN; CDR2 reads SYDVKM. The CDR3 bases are TGTGCCAGCAGTGAAACCGGGAGCTCCTACAATGAGCAGTTCTTC. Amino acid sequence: CASSETGSSYNEQFF.

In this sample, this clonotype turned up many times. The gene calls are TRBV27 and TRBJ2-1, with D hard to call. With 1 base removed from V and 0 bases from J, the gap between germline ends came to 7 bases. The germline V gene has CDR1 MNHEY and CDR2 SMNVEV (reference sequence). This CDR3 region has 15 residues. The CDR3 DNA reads TGTGCCAGCAGTTTATTGCGGACCTCCTACAATGAGCAGTTCTTC. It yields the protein CASSLLRTSYNEQFF.

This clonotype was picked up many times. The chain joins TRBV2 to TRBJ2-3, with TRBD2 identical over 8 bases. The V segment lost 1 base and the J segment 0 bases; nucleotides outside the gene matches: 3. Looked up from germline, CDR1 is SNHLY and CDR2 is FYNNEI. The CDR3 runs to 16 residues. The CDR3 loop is CASSEVAGPSTDTQYF. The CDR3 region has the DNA TGTGCCAGCAGTGAAGTAGCGGGACCTAGCACAGATACGCAGTATTTT.

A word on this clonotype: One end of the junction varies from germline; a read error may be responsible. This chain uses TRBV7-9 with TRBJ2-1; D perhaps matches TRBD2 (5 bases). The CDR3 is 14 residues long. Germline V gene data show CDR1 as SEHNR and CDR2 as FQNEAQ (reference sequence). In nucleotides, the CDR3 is TGTGCCAGCAGCTTAGCTGGGGAGTTTTCTCAGCAGTGCTTC. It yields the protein CASSLAGEFSQQCF. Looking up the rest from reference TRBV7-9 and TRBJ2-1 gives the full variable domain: DTGVSQNPRHKITKRGQNVTFRCDPISEHNRLYWYRQTLGQGPEFLTYFQNEAQLEKSRLLSDRFSAERPKGSFSTLEIQRTEQGDSAMYLCASSLAGEFSQQCFGPGTRLTVL.

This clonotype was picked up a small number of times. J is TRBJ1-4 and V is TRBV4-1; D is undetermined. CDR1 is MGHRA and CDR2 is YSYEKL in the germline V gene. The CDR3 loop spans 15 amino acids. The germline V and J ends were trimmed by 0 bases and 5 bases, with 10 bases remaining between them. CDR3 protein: CASSQEGSVNEKLFF. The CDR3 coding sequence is TGCGCCAGCAGCCAAGAAGGGTCAGTAAATGAAAAACTGTTTTTT.

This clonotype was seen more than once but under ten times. The CDR3 here is CASSQLAGDYNEQFF. The DNA of the CDR3 is TGTGCCAGCAGCCAACTAGCGGGAGACTACAATGAGCAGTTCTTC. The chain is built from TRBV14 and TRBJ2-1, with 10 bases matching TRBD2. The CDR3 has 15 amino acids. Germline CDR1 and CDR2: SGHDN and FVKESK. V was clipped by 2 bases and J by 3 bases; unmatched bases: 1.

The CDR3 nucleotides read TGTGCCAGCAGCCAAGAAGGAGGGGGACTAGCGGGACGTGAGCAGTTCTTC. It encodes CASSQEGGGLAGREQFF. The genes are TRBV3-1 and TRBJ2-1; TRBD2 matches 13 bases. Per the germline V gene, CDR1 is LGHDT and CDR2 is YNNKEL (reference sequence). Trimming at V came to 0 bases and at J to 9 bases, leaving 8 bases not matched to a gene. CDR3 length: 17 amino acids.

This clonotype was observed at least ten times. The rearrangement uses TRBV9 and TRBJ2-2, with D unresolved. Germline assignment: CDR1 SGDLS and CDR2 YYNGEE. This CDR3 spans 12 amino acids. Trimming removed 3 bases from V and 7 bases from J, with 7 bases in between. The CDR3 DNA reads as TGTGCCAGCAGCGCTGGCGGCGGGGAGCTGTTTTTT. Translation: CASSAGGGELFF.

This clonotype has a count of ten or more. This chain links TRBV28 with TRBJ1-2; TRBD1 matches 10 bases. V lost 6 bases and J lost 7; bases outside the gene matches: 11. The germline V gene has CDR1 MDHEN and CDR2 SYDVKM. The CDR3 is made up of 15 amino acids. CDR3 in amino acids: CASRLPGQGFFGYTF. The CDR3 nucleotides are TGTGCCAGCAGGCTCCCGGGACAGGGGTTCTTTGGCTACACCTTC.

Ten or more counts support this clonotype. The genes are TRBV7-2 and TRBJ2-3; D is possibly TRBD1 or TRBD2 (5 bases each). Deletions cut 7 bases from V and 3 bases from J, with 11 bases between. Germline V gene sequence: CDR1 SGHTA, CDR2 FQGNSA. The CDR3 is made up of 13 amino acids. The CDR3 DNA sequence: TGTGCCAGCAACACTAGACAGACAGATACGCAGTATTTT. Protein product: CASNTRQTDTQYF.

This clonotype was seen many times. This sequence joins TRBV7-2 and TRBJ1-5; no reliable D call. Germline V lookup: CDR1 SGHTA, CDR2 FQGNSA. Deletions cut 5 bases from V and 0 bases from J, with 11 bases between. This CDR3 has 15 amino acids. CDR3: CASSTDGYSNQPQHF. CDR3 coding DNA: TGTGCCAGCAGCACGGACGGTTATAGCAATCAGCCCCAGCATTTT.

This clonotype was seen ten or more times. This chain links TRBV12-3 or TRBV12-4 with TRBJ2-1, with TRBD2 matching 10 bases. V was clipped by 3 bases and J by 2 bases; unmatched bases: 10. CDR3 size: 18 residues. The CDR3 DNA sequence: TGTGCCAGCAGTTTGGCTAGCGGGAGTTTAGACCCCTACAATGAGCAGTTCTTC. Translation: CASSLASGSLDPYNEQFF.

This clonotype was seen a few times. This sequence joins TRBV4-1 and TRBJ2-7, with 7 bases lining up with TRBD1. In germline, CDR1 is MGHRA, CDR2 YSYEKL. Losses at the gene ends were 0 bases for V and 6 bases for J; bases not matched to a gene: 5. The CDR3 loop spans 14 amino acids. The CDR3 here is CASSQDRGDSEQYF. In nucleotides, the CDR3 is TGCGCCAGCAGCCAAGATCGAGGGGACAGCGAGCAGTACTTC.

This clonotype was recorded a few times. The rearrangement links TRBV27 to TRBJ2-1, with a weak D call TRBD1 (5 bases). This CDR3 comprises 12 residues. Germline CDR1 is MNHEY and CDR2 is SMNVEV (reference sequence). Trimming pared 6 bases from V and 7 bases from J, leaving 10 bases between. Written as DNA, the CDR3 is TGTGCCAGCAGGACGACAGCGAATGAGCAGTTCTTC. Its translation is CASRTTANEQFF.

CDR3 residues: CASSVLLDSGELFF. The CDR3 DNA is TGTGCCAGCAGCGTATTGCTGGACTCCGGGGAGCTGTTTTTT. This sequence joins TRBV9 and TRBJ2-2, with a weak D call TRBD2 (5 bases). Germline-derived CDR1 and CDR2 are SGDLS and YYNGEE. V shed 1 base and J shed 6 bases, with 10 bases lying between them. The CDR3 runs to 14 residues.

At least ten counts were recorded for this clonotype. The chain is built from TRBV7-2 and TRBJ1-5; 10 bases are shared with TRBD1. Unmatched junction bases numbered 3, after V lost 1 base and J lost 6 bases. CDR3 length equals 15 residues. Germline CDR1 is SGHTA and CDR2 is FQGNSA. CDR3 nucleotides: TGTGCCAGCAGCTTAGGGGGGGACAGGGGTCAGCCCCAGCATTTT. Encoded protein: CASSLGGDRGQPQHF. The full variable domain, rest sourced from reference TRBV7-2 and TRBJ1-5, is GAGVSQSPSNKVTEKGKDVELRCDPISGHTALYWYRQSLGQGLEFLIYFQGNSAPDKSGLPSDRFSAERTGGSVSTLTIQRTQQEDSAVYLCASSLGGDRGQPQHFGDGTRLSIL.

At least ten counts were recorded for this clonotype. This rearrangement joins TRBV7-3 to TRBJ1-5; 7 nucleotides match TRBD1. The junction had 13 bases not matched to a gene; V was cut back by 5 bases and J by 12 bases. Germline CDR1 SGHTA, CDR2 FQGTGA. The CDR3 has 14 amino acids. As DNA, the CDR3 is TGTGCCAGCAGCGCAAGCTTGGGACAGCCGCTCCAGCATTTT. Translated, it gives CASSASLGQPLQHF.

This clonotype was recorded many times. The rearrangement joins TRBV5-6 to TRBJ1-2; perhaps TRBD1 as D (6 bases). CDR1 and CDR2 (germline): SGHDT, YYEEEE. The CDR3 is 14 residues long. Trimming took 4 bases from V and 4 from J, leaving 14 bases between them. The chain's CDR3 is CASSPGGGSYGYTF. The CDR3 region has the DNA TGTGCCAGCAGCCCAGGCGGGGGCTCCTATGGCTACACCTTC.

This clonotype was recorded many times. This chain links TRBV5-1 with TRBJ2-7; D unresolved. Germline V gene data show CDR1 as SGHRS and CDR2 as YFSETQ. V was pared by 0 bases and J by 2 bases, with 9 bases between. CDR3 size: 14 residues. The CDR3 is CASSLAAGTYEQYF. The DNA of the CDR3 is TGCGCCAGCAGCTTGGCGGCAGGTACCTACGAGCAGTACTTC.

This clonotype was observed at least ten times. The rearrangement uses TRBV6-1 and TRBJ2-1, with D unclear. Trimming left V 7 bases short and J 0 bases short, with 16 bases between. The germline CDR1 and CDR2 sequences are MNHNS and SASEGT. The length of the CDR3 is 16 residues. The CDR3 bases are TGTGCCAGCACCGCAACGGCGCCTAGCTCCTACAATGAGCAGTTCTTC. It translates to CASTATAPSSYNEQFF.